These 10 T cell receptor beta chains originate from one sample sequenced in a study of naive CD8 T cells in extremely preterm neonates. Libraries were prepared by immunoSEQ multiplex PCR; TCRdb keeps only in-frame clonotypes and omits some of them. Found here are roughly 7,900 clones, 95% to 98% of them singletons; the top ten hold 2.5% to 3%. Sequencing used naive CD8+ T cells from blood. These receptors were collected from a human donor in good health.

The V gene is TRBV7-8, the J gene TRBJ2-1, with D perhaps TRBD1 (5 bases). Germline V gene lookup returns CDR1 SGHVS and CDR2 FQNEAQ. The CDR3 has 17 residues. Trimming cost V 2 bases and J 4 bases, with 18 bases left between them. CDR3 bases: TGTGCCAGCAGCTTAAGACAGTCCCAAGACATATACAATGAGCAGTTCTTC. Residues: CASSLRQSQDIYNEQFF. The full variable domain, rest sourced from reference TRBV7-8 and TRBJ2-1, is GAGVSQSPRYKVAKRGQDVALRCDPISGHVSLFWYQQALGQGPEFLTYFQNEAQLDKSGLPSDRFFAERPEGSVSTLKIQRTQQEDSAVYLCASSLRQSQDIYNEQFFGPGTRLTVL.

The genes are TRBV7-2 and TRBJ1-5; unclear D gene. The CDR3 is 16 residues long. V was shortened by 1 base and J by 0 bases, with 10 bases between the two germline ends. Germline V CDR1 and CDR2: SGHTA, FQGNSA. The DNA for the CDR3 is TGTGCCAGCAGCTTAGAATCGGGGTATAGCAATCAGCCCCAGCATTTT. Translation: CASSLESGYSNQPQHF.

This sequence joins TRBV11-2 and TRBJ1-1; D remains ambiguous. CDR1 and CDR2 (germline): SGHAT, FQNNGV. CDR3 length equals 15 residues. Trimming cost V 1 base and J 2 bases, with 11 bases left between them. The CDR3 region is CASSLAVRSNTEAFF. Written as DNA, the CDR3 is TGTGCCAGCAGCTTAGCCGTAAGGAGTAACACTGAAGCTTTCTTT.

The rearrangement joins TRBV27 to TRBJ2-1, with 10 bases matching TRBD2. In germline, CDR1 is MNHEY, CDR2 SMNVEV (reference sequence). CDR3 length equals 15 residues. V dropped 6 bases and J dropped 2; count of bases not matched to a gene: 4. The chain's CDR3 is CASSVLAGAYNEQFF. The DNA for the CDR3 is TGTGCCAGCAGCGTCCTAGCGGGAGCCTACAATGAGCAGTTCTTC.

The chain carries TRBV6-1 and TRBJ1-5, with 7 bases fitting TRBD1. The CDR3 extends over 15 amino acids. V shed 4 bases, J shed 0 bases, and the junction held 3 bases outside the gene matches. The germline V gene has CDR1 MNHNS and CDR2 SASEGT. The CDR3 DNA sequence: TGTGCCAGCAGTGCCAACAGGGGTAGCAATCAGCCCCAGCATTTT. Translated, it gives CASSANRGSNQPQHF.

This chain uses TRBV5-5 with TRBJ2-7; 9 bases match TRBD1. Germline CDR1 reads SGHKS; CDR2 reads YYEKEE (reference sequence). The ends lost 4 bases at V and 7 bases at J; junction bases unmatched: 18. This CDR3 is 17 amino acids long. The CDR3 reads CASSQNLQGALVGEQYF. In DNA, the CDR3 is TGTGCCAGCAGCCAAAACTTACAGGGGGCCCTAGTCGGTGAGCAGTACTTC.

The CDR3: CASSTGGAGYNEQFF. The CDR3 DNA follows: TGTGCCAGCAGCACCGGGGGGGCCGGCTACAATGAGCAGTTCTTC. The chain joins TRBV7-8 to TRBJ2-1, with TRBD2 identical over 8 bases. CDR3 size: 15 residues. Germline CDR1 SGHVS, CDR2 FQNEAQ. The trim removed 5 bases at V and 3 bases at J, leaving 6 bases unmatched.

The chain couples TRBV15 to TRBJ2-6; possibly TRBD1 for D (5 bases). This CDR3 contains 13 residues. Trimming took off 8 bases at V and 3 bases at J, with 8 bases between the two ends. CDR1 is LNHNV, CDR2 YYDKDF, per germline (reference sequence). The CDR3 nucleotides are TGTGCCACCGACAGTAGTGGGGCCAACGTCCTGACTTTC. It encodes CATDSSGANVLTF. The full variable domain, in which reference TRBV15 and TRBJ2-6 provide the parts outside the CDR3, is DAMVIQNPRYQVTQFGKPVTLSCSQTLNHNVMYWYQQKSSQAPKLLFHYYDKDFNNEADTPDNFQSRRPNTSFCFLDIRSPGLGDTAMYLCATDSSGANVLTFGAGSRLTVL.

The chain has TRBV7-9 and TRBJ2-7; 7 bases agree with TRBD2. The J segment lost 2 bases and the V segment lost 5 bases, leaving 12 bases of the junction unmatched. Germline V lookup: CDR1 SEHNR, CDR2 FQNEAQ (reference sequence). This CDR3 has 16 residues. The CDR3 DNA sequence: TGTGCCAGCAGCCTAGATCCGGGGGGAAGGACCTACGAGCAGTACTTC. Translated: CASSLDPGGRTYEQYF.

The V and J genes are TRBV6-4 and TRBJ2-5, with 8 bases aligning to TRBD1. The CDR3 is made up of 15 amino acids. Germline values: CDR1 MRHNA, CDR2 SNTAGT. The trim removed 3 bases at V and 2 bases at J, leaving 5 bases unmatched. CDR3 in DNA: TGTGCCAGCAGTGAAGGGACAGGAGGTCAAGAGACCCAGTACTTC. Translating gives CASSEGTGGQETQYF.